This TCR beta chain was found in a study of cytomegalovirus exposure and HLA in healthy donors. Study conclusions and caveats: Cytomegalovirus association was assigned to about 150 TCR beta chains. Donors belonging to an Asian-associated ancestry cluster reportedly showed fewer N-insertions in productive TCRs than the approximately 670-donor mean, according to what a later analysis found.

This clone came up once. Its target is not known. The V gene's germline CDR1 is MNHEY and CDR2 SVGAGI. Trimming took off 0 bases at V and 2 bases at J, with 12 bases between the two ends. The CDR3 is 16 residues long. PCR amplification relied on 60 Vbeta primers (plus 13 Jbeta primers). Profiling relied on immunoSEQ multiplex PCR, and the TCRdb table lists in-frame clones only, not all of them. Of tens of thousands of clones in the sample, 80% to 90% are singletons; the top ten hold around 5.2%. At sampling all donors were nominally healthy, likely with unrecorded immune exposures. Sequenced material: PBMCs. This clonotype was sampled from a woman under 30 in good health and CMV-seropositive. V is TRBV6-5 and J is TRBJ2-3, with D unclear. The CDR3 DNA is TGTGCCAGCAGTTACTCTGGGCCCCACCCCACAGATACGCAGTATTTT. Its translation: CASSYSGPHPTDTQYF.